This T cell receptor beta chain stems from a study of blood T cell repertoires in COVID-19. Overall study context: Samples of COVID-19 (acute and convalescent) were obtained from the United States, Italy and Spain. T cells, B-cell-depleted T cells, or PBMCs supplied cDNA or gDNA.

Sequencing used immunoSEQ multiplex PCR; TCRdb keeps in-frame clones, though not all of them. The repertoire holds 140,000 to 150,000 clones, with approximately 85% as singletons. The CDR3 covers 15 residues. Per the germline V gene, CDR1 is SGHRS and CDR2 is YFSETQ. V dropped 4 bases and J dropped 5; count of bases not matched to a gene: 11. Sequencing was carried out using peripheral blood. This receptor was identified in a human donor with acute or convalescent COVID-19. The donor label of this sample is uncertain. The chain carries TRBV5-1 and TRBJ2-7; the match to TRBD1 covers 8 bases. In nucleotides, the CDR3 is TGCGCCAGCAGCCCTACGGGACAGGTCCTGGACGAGCAGTACTTC. Protein sequence: CASSPTGQVLDEQYF.